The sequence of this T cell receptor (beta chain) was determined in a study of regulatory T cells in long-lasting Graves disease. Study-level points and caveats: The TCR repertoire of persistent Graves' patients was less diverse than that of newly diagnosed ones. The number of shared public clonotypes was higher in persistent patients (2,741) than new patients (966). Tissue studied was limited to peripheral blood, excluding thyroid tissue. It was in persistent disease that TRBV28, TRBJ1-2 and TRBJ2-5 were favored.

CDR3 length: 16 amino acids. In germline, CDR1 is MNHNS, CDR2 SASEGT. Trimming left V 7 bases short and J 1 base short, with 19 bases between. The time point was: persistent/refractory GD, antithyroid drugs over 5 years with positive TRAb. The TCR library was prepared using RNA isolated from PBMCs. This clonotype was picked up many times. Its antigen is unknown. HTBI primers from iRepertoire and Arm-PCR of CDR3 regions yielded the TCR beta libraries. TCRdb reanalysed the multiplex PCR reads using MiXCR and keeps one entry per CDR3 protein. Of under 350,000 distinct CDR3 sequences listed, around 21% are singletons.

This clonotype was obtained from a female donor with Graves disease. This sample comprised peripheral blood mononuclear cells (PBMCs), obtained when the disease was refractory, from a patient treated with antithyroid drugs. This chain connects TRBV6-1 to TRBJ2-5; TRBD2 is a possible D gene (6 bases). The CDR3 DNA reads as TGTGCCAGCACCCCCGAGCGGGTCAGGGCCCAAGAGACCCAGTACTTC. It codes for CASTPERVRAQETQYF.